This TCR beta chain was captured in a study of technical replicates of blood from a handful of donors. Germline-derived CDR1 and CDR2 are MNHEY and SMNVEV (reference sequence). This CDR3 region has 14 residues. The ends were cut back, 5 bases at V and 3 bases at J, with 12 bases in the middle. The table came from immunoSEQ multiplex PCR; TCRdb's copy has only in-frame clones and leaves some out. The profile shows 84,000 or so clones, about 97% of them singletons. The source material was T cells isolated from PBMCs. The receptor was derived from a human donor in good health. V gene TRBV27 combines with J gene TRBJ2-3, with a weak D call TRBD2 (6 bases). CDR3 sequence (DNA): TGTGCCAGCAGTCGAGGAGGGCCAACAGATACGCAGTATTTT. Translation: CASSRGGPTDTQYF.